Listed here are 27 T cell receptor beta chains from one sample, sequenced in a study of early T cells in non-severe SARS-CoV-2 infection. MiXCR was run by TCRdb on the 5' RACE reads, yielding one entry per CDR3 protein. The repertoire holds approximately 83,000 distinct CDR3 sequences, with around 14% as singletons. Sequenced material: whole blood. These receptors came from an adult who was a healthcare worker with PCR-confirmed SARS-CoV-2 infection or an uninfected control (not recorded which).

This clonotype was recorded many times. The V and J genes are TRBV7-2 and TRBJ2-1, with 11 bases that match TRBD2. The junction had 0 bases not matched to a gene; V was cut back by 3 bases and J by 2 bases. This CDR3 comprises 15 residues. Germline CDR1 reads SGHTA; CDR2 reads FQGNSA. This chain's CDR3 is CASSFSGGAYNEQFF. In DNA form, the CDR3 reads TGTGCCAGCAGCTTTAGCGGGGGGGCCTACAATGAGCAGTTCTTC.

In this sample, this clonotype turned up many times. This rearrangement joins TRBV20-1 to TRBJ2-7; 9 nucleotides line up with TRBD1. CDR3 length: 13 residues. Germline CDR1 is DFQATT and CDR2 is SNEGSKA (reference sequence). The J segment lost 7 bases and the V segment lost 7 bases, leaving 11 bases of the junction unmatched. CDR3 nucleotide sequence: TGCAGTGTATCCGGGACAGGGCTAGGAGAGCAGTACTTC. Residues: CSVSGTGLGEQYF.

This clonotype was seen a few times. The genes are TRBV29-1 and TRBJ2-1; 10 nucleotides align to TRBD2. CDR1 is SQVTM and CDR2 is ANQGSEA in the germline V gene. The CDR3 contains 15 residues. V shed 4 bases, J shed 2 bases, and the junction held 5 bases outside the gene matches. The CDR3 DNA follows: TGCAGCGTTGTCCAGCGGGGGGGTCCCTACAATGAGCAGTTCTTC. Encoded protein: CSVVQRGGPYNEQFF.

The rearrangement links TRBV20-1 to TRBJ2-1, with 7 bases lining up with TRBD1. This CDR3 comprises 14 residues. Germline V CDR1 and CDR2: DFQATT, SNEGSKA (reference sequence). V shed 3 bases, J shed 0 bases, and the junction held 2 bases outside the gene matches. The CDR3, as DNA: TGCAGTGCTAGTACAGGGGTCTCCTACAATGAGCAGTTCTTC. Translated: CSASTGVSYNEQFF.

V gene TRBV20-1 combines with J gene TRBJ2-3; D unclear. Germline values: CDR1 DFQATT, CDR2 SNEGSKA (reference sequence). Trimming removed 0 bases at V and 5 bases at J, with 12 bases between. The CDR3 is 14 amino acids. The CDR3 nucleotides are TGCAGTGCTAGAGATGGGCCAACCCAAGATACGCAGTATTTT. Translation: CSARDGPTQDTQYF.

In its sample, this clonotype was seen a few times. The chain joins TRBV2 to TRBJ1-2, with D perhaps TRBD1 (5 bases). V lost 6 bases and J lost 5, with 16 bases in between. This CDR3 spans 14 amino acids. The germline V gene encodes CDR1 SNHLY and CDR2 FYNNEI. The CDR3 is CASRPGTGLYGYTF. DNA for the CDR3: TGTGCCAGCAGGCCAGGGACGGGTCTGTATGGCTACACCTTC.

A few counts support this clonotype. The chain employs TRBV28 and TRBJ1-1; D gene ambiguous. CDR1 and CDR2 from the germline V gene are MDHEN and SYDVKM. There are 13 residues in the CDR3. The germline V and J ends were trimmed by 2 bases and 1 base, with 5 bases remaining between them. CDR3 DNA sequence: TGTGCCAGCAGTTTAGTCGCGAACACTGAAGCTTTCTTT. It codes for CASSLVANTEAFF.

This clonotype was recorded a few times. V and J are TRBV25-1 and TRBJ1-1; no clear D gene. The CDR3 totals 13 residues. The V and J ends lost 6 bases and 4 bases respectively, with 12 bases between them. Germline CDR1 and CDR2: MGHDK and SYGVNS. The DNA for the CDR3 is TGTGCCAGCAGGGGCCGGGTGTTCACTGAAGCTTTCTTT. This translates into CASRGRVFTEAFF.

This clonotype was seen a few times. The chain links TRBV20-1 to TRBJ2-7; TRBD1 aligns across 10 bases. CDR1 DFQATT and CDR2 SNEGSKA come from the germline V gene (reference sequence). The CDR3 is made up of 13 amino acids. Losses at the gene ends were 6 bases for V and 0 bases for J; bases not matched to a gene: 2. The DNA for the CDR3 is TGCAGTGCCGGGACAGGGGCCTCCTACGAGCAGTACTTC. This encodes CSAGTGASYEQYF.

The rearrangement uses TRBV7-2 and TRBJ1-1, with TRBD1 matching over 9 bases. V was clipped by 6 bases and J by 2 bases; unmatched bases: 13. Germline CDR1 reads SGHTA; CDR2 reads FQGNSA. CDR3 length equals 17 residues. The CDR3 DNA is TGTGCCAGCAGAGTCCTCGGGACAGGGCTTCTAAACACTGAAGCTTTCTTT. This codes for CASRVLGTGLLNTEAFF.

This clonotype has ten or more counts. The V call is TRBV2, the J call TRBJ1-5; D may be TRBD1 (6 bases). Germline V gene lookup returns CDR1 SNHLY and CDR2 FYNNEI. The CDR3 totals 15 residues. V lost 6 bases, J lost 2 bases, and 14 bases lay in between. The CDR3: CASSEFTGRNQPQHF. The CDR3 bases are TGTGCCAGCAGCGAATTTACAGGGCGCAATCAGCCCCAGCATTTT. Supplemented by reference TRBV2 and TRBJ1-5, the full variable domain reads EPEVTQTPSHQVTQMGQEVILRCVPISNHLYFYWYRQILGQKVEFLVSFYNNEISEKSEIFDDQFSVERPDGSNFTLKIRSTKLEDSAMYFCASSEFTGRNQPQHFGDGTRLSIL.

The chain uses TRBV11-2 and TRBJ1-1, with no clear D. The CDR3 covers 13 residues. Between the trimmed V and J ends, which lost 5 bases and 5 bases, there was a span of 12 bases. Germline V gives CDR1 SGHAT, CDR2 FQNNGV. CDR3 sequence (DNA): TGTGCCAGCAGCCAAGAGACGGTTACTGAAGCTTTCTTT. This sequence encodes CASSQETVTEAFF.

The chain has TRBV12-3 or TRBV12-4 and TRBJ1-1, with a tentative D call TRBD1 (5 bases). The CDR3 spans 12 residues. Trimming took off 5 bases at V and 8 bases at J, with 12 bases between the two ends. CDR3 sequence: CASSRVGGEAFF. Here the CDR3 DNA reads TGTGCCAGCAGTCGTGTGGGGGGAGAAGCTTTCTTT.

This CDR3 is CASSRWGLAANEQFF. The CDR3 DNA sequence: TGTGCCAGCAGTCGCTGGGGACTAGCGGCCAATGAGCAGTTCTTC. The rearrangement uses TRBV28 and TRBJ2-1; 11 bases are a match to TRBD2. This CDR3 is built from 15 residues. Looked up from germline, CDR1 is MDHEN and CDR2 is SYDVKM. The J segment lost 6 bases and the V segment lost 5 bases, leaving 6 bases of the junction unmatched. The full variable domain, with the rest looked up from reference TRBV28 and TRBJ2-1, is DVKVTQSSRYLVKRTGEKVFLECVQDMDHENMFWYRQDPGLGLRLIYFSYDVKMKEKGDIPEGYSVSREKKERFSLILESASTNQTSMYLCASSRWGLAANEQFFGPGTRLTVL.

This clonotype was picked up a small number of times. The V call is TRBV7-8, the J call TRBJ1-1; D remains unclear. Germline-derived CDR1 and CDR2 are SGHVS and FQNEAQ. Trimming stripped 3 bases from V and 4 bases from J, with 9 bases between. The CDR3 loop spans 13 amino acids. In nucleotides, the CDR3 is TGTGCCAGCAGCTTGTTCAGAGCCACTGAAGCTTTCTTT. It specifies CASSLFRATEAFF.

A few counts support this clonotype. The chain combines TRBV27 with TRBJ1-5; tentative D call: TRBD1 (6 bases). The CDR3 spans 13 residues. CDR1 and CDR2 from the germline V gene are MNHEY and SMNVEV (reference sequence). Trimming left V 9 bases short and J 6 bases short, with 15 bases between. CDR3 sequence (DNA): TGTGCCAGTTCGAGGGGGGCCAGTCAGCCCCAGCATTTT. As protein: CASSRGASQPQHF.

The rearrangement links TRBV29-1 to TRBJ2-1; D is tentatively TRBD1 or TRBD2 (7 bases each). V shed 6 bases and J shed 4 bases, with 16 bases lying between them. This CDR3 is built from 14 residues. The germline V gene has CDR1 SQVTM and CDR2 ANQGSEA. CDR3: CSVAQGGVYNEQFF. The CDR3 DNA reads TGCAGCGTCGCCCAGGGGGGGGTTTACAATGAGCAGTTCTTC.

The rearrangement links TRBV6-2 or TRBV6-3 to TRBJ1-6, with 7 positions matching TRBD1. The CDR3 runs 15 residues. The J segment lost 8 bases and the V segment lost 2 bases, leaving 6 bases of the junction unmatched. Germline CDR1 is MNHEY and CDR2 is SVGEGT. DNA for the CDR3: TGTGCCAGCAGTTACGGAGGGGGCTTGTATTCACCCCTCCACTTT. Its protein is CASSYGGGLYSPLHF.

This clonotype appeared a few times. The V gene is TRBV6-2 or TRBV6-3, the J gene TRBJ2-7; no clear D gene. V was clipped by 0 bases and J by 2 bases, with 11 bases between them. Germline CDR1 MNHEY, CDR2 SVGEGT. There are 15 residues in the CDR3. CDR3 DNA sequence: TGTGCCAGCAGTTACTCGGCCAGTAGAACCTACGAGCAGTACTTC. It translates to CASSYSASRTYEQYF.

This chain joins TRBV29-1 and TRBJ1-2; D remains unclear. Trimming shortened V by 4 bases and J by 6 bases, and 3 bases separated the two germline ends. Germline V gene data show CDR1 as SQVTM and CDR2 as ANQGSEA. The CDR3 spans 9 residues. CDR3 residues: CSVGDGYTF. CDR3 sequence (DNA): TGCAGCGTTGGGGATGGCTACACCTTC. Full variable domain (rest looked up from reference TRBV29-1 and TRBJ1-2): SAVISQKPSRDICQRGTSLTIQCQVDSQVTMMFWYRQQPGQSLTLIATANQGSEATYESGFVIDKFPISRPNLTFSTLTVSNMSPEDSSIYLCSVGDGYTFGSGTRLTVV.

This clonotype has just a few counts. The gene calls are TRBV6-1 and TRBJ1-3; TRBD1 matches at 7 bases. There are 15 residues in the CDR3. Per the germline V gene, CDR1 is MNHNS and CDR2 is SASEGT. V shed 2 bases and J 4 bases; nucleotides not matched to a gene: 5. The CDR3 sequence is CASSEYRGGGNTIYF. DNA of the CDR3: TGTGCCAGCAGTGAATACAGGGGAGGAGGAAACACCATATATTTT.

The rearrangement joins TRBV5-1 to TRBJ1-1; D gene unclear. The CDR3 contains 13 residues. CDR1 is SGHRS, CDR2 YFSETQ, per germline. The V gene lost 0 bases and the J gene lost 5 bases, with 8 bases spanning the gap. The CDR3 loop reads CASSLERRTEAFF. The CDR3 DNA reads as TGCGCCAGCAGCTTGGAACGGAGAACTGAAGCTTTCTTT.

This clonotype was seen more than once but under ten times. Since a much larger clone is just one base distant, this may be a read error. The chain links TRBV20-1 to TRBJ2-1, with 10 nucleotides matching TRBD2. J lost 9 bases, V lost 6 bases, and 11 bases had no gene match. The CDR3 length is 14 residues. Germline CDR1 is DFQATT and CDR2 is SNEGSKA (reference sequence). The CDR3 DNA reads as TGCAGTGCAAAAAGCGGGGGGGCCGTCGGTGAGCAGTTCTTC. Translated, it gives CSAKSGGAVGEQFF.

The chain combines TRBV5-1 with TRBJ2-3; D perhaps matches TRBD2 (5 bases). Per germline, CDR1 SGHRS and CDR2 YFSETQ. V was clipped by 0 bases and J by 1 base, with 12 bases between them. The CDR3 covers 16 residues. The CDR3 sequence is CASSLDFGSGTDTQYF. The CDR3 nucleotides read TGCGCCAGCAGCTTGGATTTCGGTAGCGGCACAGATACGCAGTATTTT.

DNA for the CDR3: TGTGCCAGCAGCGCCTCTAGGACGCCAGGCACCGGGGAGCTGTTTTTT. Residues: CASSASRTPGTGELFF. This chain links TRBV7-3 with TRBJ2-2; unclear D gene. V lost 5 bases and J lost 4, with 17 bases in between. The CDR3 covers 16 residues. The germline V gene encodes CDR1 SGHTA and CDR2 FQGTGA.

The chain has TRBV6-6 and TRBJ1-5; the D is unclear. Germline V lookup: CDR1 MNHNY, CDR2 SVGAGI (reference sequence). V lost 2 bases, J lost 7 bases, and 12 bases lay in between. The CDR3 is 14 amino acids. CDR3 bases: TGTGCCAGCAGTTACAAGGGAATCGACCAGCCCCAGCATTTT. It translates to CASSYKGIDQPQHF.

The chain couples TRBV30 to TRBJ1-2; tentatively, D is TRBD1 (6 bases). This CDR3 is 14 amino acids long. V shed 5 bases and J shed 4 bases, with 17 bases lying between them. Looked up from germline, CDR1 is GTSNPN and CDR2 is SVGIG (reference sequence). CDR3 DNA: TGTGCCTGGGGCCGGGGGGGCGCAGGCTATGGCTACACCTTC. Its translation is CAWGRGGAGYGYTF.